One sample yielded the 13 T cell receptor beta chains listed below, sequenced in a study of OX40 agonist ivuxolimab in advanced cancers. Repertoires were generated with immunoSEQ multiplex PCR, while TCRdb's copy carries only in-frame clones and drops some. The table lists tens of thousands of clones, 65% to 90% of them singletons. Sample: CD4+ or CD8+ T cells sorted from blood, taken in a trial of the OX40 agonist ivuxolimab. These receptors all come from an adult with an advanced solid tumor such as melanoma, head and neck, liver or kidney cancer.

V and J are TRBV18 and TRBJ2-5, with D hard to call. CDR1 is KGHSH, CDR2 LQKENI, per germline. Between the trimmed V and J ends, which lost 2 bases and 3 bases, there was a span of 7 bases. CDR3 length: 13 residues. The CDR3 here is CASSPIGKETQYF. The DNA for the CDR3 is TGTGCCAGCTCACCAATAGGCAAAGAGACCCAGTACTTC.

This chain links TRBV5-1 with TRBJ1-1; tentative D call: TRBD1 (6 bases). CDR1 and CDR2 from the germline V gene are SGHRS and YFSETQ. This CDR3 has 13 amino acids. Trimming shortened V by 5 bases and J by 1 base, and 9 bases separated the two germline ends. As DNA, the CDR3 is TGCGCCAGCAGGGTGGACAGGAACACTGAAGCTTTCTTT. Its translation is CASRVDRNTEAFF.

This chain links TRBV6-1 with TRBJ1-1; maybe TRBD1 (5 bases). CDR3 length: 15 amino acids. The V end lost 9 bases, the J end lost 5 bases, and 22 bases lay between the germline ends. The germline V gene has CDR1 MNHNS and CDR2 SASEGT. The CDR3 coding sequence is TGTGCCAGTCCACTCGCCGGGGCCATTGGGACTGAAGCTTTCTTT. Translating it yields CASPLAGAIGTEAFF.

This rearrangement joins TRBV7-9 to TRBJ2-7, with D possibly TRBD2 on 5 matching bases. Germline V gene sequence: CDR1 SEHNR, CDR2 FQNEAQ (reference sequence). CDR3 length: 14 amino acids. V was shortened by 5 bases and J by 3 bases, with 14 bases between the two germline ends. For the CDR3, the DNA is TGTGCCAGCAGCCCCAAGCGGCAGATCTACGAGCAGTACTTC. It is translated as CASSPKRQIYEQYF.

V gene TRBV4-1 combines with J gene TRBJ1-2, with D perhaps matching TRBD1 (5 bases). The CDR3 covers 15 residues. The V gene's germline CDR1 is MGHRA and CDR2 YSYEKL. V was clipped by 4 bases and J by 2 bases, with 14 bases between them. Here the CDR3 reads CASSPSGGFNYGYTF. As DNA, the CDR3 is TGCGCCAGCAGCCCCTCGGGGGGATTCAACTATGGCTACACCTTC.

The chain is built from TRBV5-1 and TRBJ2-2; D unresolved. CDR3 size: 15 residues. Germline V lookup: CDR1 SGHRS, CDR2 YFSETQ. Trimming removed 0 bases from V and 1 base from J, with 7 bases in between. In DNA, the CDR3 is TGCGCCAGCAGCTTGGGGCCAGGGAACACCGGGGAGCTGTTTTTT. This encodes CASSLGPGNTGELFF.

The chain combines TRBV2 with TRBJ2-6; D unclear. V lost 1 base, J lost 0 bases, and 1 base lay in between. The germline V gene encodes CDR1 SNHLY and CDR2 FYNNEI. The CDR3 covers 14 residues. This CDR3 reads CASSEVSGANVLTF. In DNA, the CDR3 is TGTGCCAGCAGTGAAGTCTCTGGGGCCAACGTCCTGACTTTC. Filled out from reference TRBV2 and TRBJ2-6, the complete variable domain reads EPEVTQTPSHQVTQMGQEVILRCVPISNHLYFYWYRQILGQKVEFLVSFYNNEISEKSEIFDDQFSVERPDGSNFTLKIRSTKLEDSAMYFCASSEVSGANVLTFGAGSRLTVL.

V gene TRBV4-1 combines with J gene TRBJ1-2; D is ambiguous. This CDR3 comprises 13 residues. The germline V gene has CDR1 MGHRA and CDR2 YSYEKL. Trimming left V 0 bases short and J 5 bases short, with 7 bases between. The CDR3 coding sequence is TGCGCCAGCAGCCAAGAGCCCAATTATGGCTACACCTTC. Amino acids: CASSQEPNYGYTF.

The chain carries TRBV18 and TRBJ2-7; no clear D gene. There are 11 residues in the CDR3. V gave up 4 bases and J gave up 1 base, with 2 bases separating them. Germline values: CDR1 KGHSH, CDR2 LQKENI. The CDR3 reads CASSQSYEQYF. Written as DNA, the CDR3 is TGTGCCAGCTCACAATCCTACGAGCAGTACTTC.

V and J are TRBV11-1 and TRBJ2-3; 7 bases match TRBD1. Germline V gene sequence: CDR1 SGHAT, CDR2 FQDESV (reference sequence). The CDR3 totals 16 residues. With 5 bases clipped from V and 2 bases from J, the junction kept 10 bases outside the gene matches. The CDR3 here is CASSPGQRIATDTQYF. DNA of the CDR3: TGTGCCAGCAGCCCGGGACAGAGAATTGCCACAGATACGCAGTATTTT.

This clone was found a few times. The gene calls are TRBV10-3 and TRBJ2-6; D is undetermined. V lost 3 bases, J lost 0 bases, and 3 bases lay in between. Per germline, CDR1 ENHRY and CDR2 SYGVKD. The CDR3 sequence is 14 residues long. The CDR3 DNA reads as TGTGCCATCAGTGATGGCTCTGGGGCCAACGTCCTGACTTTC. Protein product: CAISDGSGANVLTF.

The J gene is TRBJ2-1, the V gene TRBV6-8; maybe TRBD2 (6 bases). The length of the CDR3 is 14 residues. Germline-derived CDR1 and CDR2 are MNHGY and SAAAGT. Trimming cost V 9 bases and J 1 base, with 13 bases left between them. CDR3 nucleotides: TGTGCCAGTCCGCGGGGCCCTTCCTACAATGAGCAGTTCTTC. Residues: CASPRGPSYNEQFF.

This clone was detected only once. The chain combines TRBV2 with TRBJ2-1; 14 nucleotides agree with TRBD2. V was pared by 6 bases and J by 7 bases, with 11 bases of the junction left unmatched. CDR1 is SNHLY and CDR2 is FYNNEI in the germline V gene. CDR3 length: 17 amino acids. This CDR3 reads CASRDRLAGGIGNEQFF. The CDR3, as DNA: TGTGCCAGCAGGGATCGACTAGCGGGGGGGATTGGGAATGAGCAGTTCTTC. The full variable domain, in which reference TRBV2 and TRBJ2-1 provide the parts outside the CDR3, is EPEVTQTPSHQVTQMGQEVILRCVPISNHLYFYWYRQILGQKVEFLVSFYNNEISEKSEIFDDQFSVERPDGSNFTLKIRSTKLEDSAMYFCASRDRLAGGIGNEQFFGPGTRLTVL.